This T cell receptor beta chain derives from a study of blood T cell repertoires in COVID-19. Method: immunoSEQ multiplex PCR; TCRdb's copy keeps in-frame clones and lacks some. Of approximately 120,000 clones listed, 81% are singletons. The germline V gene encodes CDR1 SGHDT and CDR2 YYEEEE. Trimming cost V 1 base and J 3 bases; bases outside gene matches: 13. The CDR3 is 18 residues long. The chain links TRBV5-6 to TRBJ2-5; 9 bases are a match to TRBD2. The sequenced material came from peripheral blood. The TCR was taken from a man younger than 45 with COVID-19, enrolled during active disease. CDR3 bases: TGTGCCAGCAGCTTGCAGCCTCAGGCTAGCGGGATTAAAGAGACCCAGTACTTC. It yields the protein CASSLQPQASGIKETQYF. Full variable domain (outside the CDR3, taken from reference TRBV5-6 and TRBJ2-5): DAGVTQSPTHLIKTRGQQVTLRCSPKSGHDTVSWYQQALGQGPQFIFQYYEEEERQRGNFPDRFSGHQFPNYSSELNVNALLLGDSALYLCASSLQPQASGIKETQYFGPGTRLLVL.